The clone carrying this TCR beta chain was detected a few times. Its target is not known. This sample also contains other DNA sequences that code for the same CDR3. The data are from a study of OX40 agonist ivuxolimab in advanced cancers. Study as a whole: Patients received intravenous ivuxolimab every 2 weeks at 0.01 to 10 mg/kg. Previous treatment with anti-PD-1, anti-PD-L1 or anti-CTLA-4 therapy was allowed; about 40% had received some.

Notes on the study in general: The study did not work out the antigen specificity of the expanded peripheral T cells.

Using immunoSEQ multiplex PCR, the repertoire was profiled, and TCRdb retains in-frame clones only, with some absent. This repertoire shows tens of thousands of clones, 81% found once; its top ten account for 23%. This sequence was found in an adult with an advanced solid tumor such as melanoma, head and neck, liver or kidney cancer. The material was CD4+ or CD8+ T cells sorted from blood, obtained in a trial of the OX40 agonist ivuxolimab.

CDR3 region: CASGQGGETQYF. Here the CDR3 DNA reads TGTGCTAGTGGTCAGGGGGGGGAGACCCAGTACTTC. The rearrangement links TRBV12-5 to TRBJ2-5; tentatively, D is TRBD1 or TRBD2 (7 bases each). Deletions cut 5 bases from V and 5 bases from J, with 9 bases between. From germline, CDR1 is LGHNT and CDR2 FRNRAP. The CDR3 sequence is 12 residues long.